A selection of T cell receptor beta chains follows, all from one sample in a study of PD-L1 blockade in urothelial cancer. The protocol was immunoSEQ multiplex PCR, while the TCRdb copy is restricted to in-frame clones and leaves out a portion. The table shows about 51,000 clones, with roughly 91% occurring only once. Here the sequenced sample was PBMCs, taken around atezolizumab (anti-PD-L1) treatment. The receptors here all came from a man between 60 and 70 years old with urothelial cancer. CDR3s include the opening cysteine and the closing phenylalanine or tryptophan. D genes are given only for firm matches.

j_call d_call v_call cdr3_aa
TRBJ2-1 TRBD2 TRBV4-1 CASSQETSAYNEQFF
TRBJ2-3 . TRBV30 CAWSTTRVSTDTQYF
TRBJ2-3 TRBD2 TRBV11-2 CASTRAGTRTDTQYF
TRBJ2-5 . TRBV4-2 CASSQVSGVLQETQYF
TRBJ2-7 . TRBV18 CASSPSISHEQYF
TRBJ1-4 TRBD1 TRBV5-1 CASSTSGQIEKLFF
TRBJ2-5 TRBD2 TRBV6-1 CASRPGGAGSETQYF
TRBJ2-7 . TRBV19 CASSIGRLTRAYEQYF
TRBJ2-2 . TRBV19 CASNPDRAYANTGELFF
TRBJ1-1 . TRBV7-9 CASSFYSNTEAFF
TRBJ2-1 . TRBV5-1 CASSFLAGNNEQFF
TRBJ2-1 TRBD1 TRBV5-6 CASSLRDRELNEQFF
TRBJ2-7 TRBD1 TRBV5-1 CASSLAPGGEIYEQYF
TRBJ1-2 . TRBV7-9 CASSPQGDYGYTF
TRBJ2-3 . TRBV5-1 CASSSGDGTDTQYF
TRBJ1-2 TRBD1 TRBV19 CASSWDRSFYGYTF
TRBJ2-5 . TRBV7-9 CASRSEGTQYF
TRBJ1-2 TRBD1 TRBV10-3 CAISDRPGGDGYTF
TRBJ2-7 TRBD1 TRBV6-5 CASSYRDRGEQYF
TRBJ1-1 . TRBV19 CASSIGGRAGKAFF
TRBJ1-2 . TRBV6-6 CASREPTGANYGYTF
TRBJ2-1 TRBD2 TRBV7-6 CASSLALSWELAGFDEQFF
TRBJ1-4 TRBD1 TRBV29-1 CSVDRGQGDEKLFF
TRBJ1-2 . TRBV16 CASSQFGGQSGYGYTF
TRBJ2-1 . TRBV10-3 CAISLGGTYNEQFF
TRBJ2-2 . TRBV14 CASSRTGSGGELFF
TRBJ2-3 . TRBV25-1 CASSDKGRLTDTQYF
TRBJ1-5 TRBD1 TRBV7-8 CASSRRPAGTGNQPQHF
TRBJ2-5 TRBD2 TRBV19 CASSRYETSGFQTQYF
TRBJ2-5 TRBD1 TRBV10-3 CAISRTGGETQYF
TRBJ2-3 TRBD2 TRBV28 CASSFVTSGRATDTQYF
TRBJ1-4 . TRBV25-1 CASSEYSGNNEKLFF
TRBJ1-6 . TRBV7-9 CASSLYRDSPLHF
TRBJ2-5 . TRBV4-1 CASSRLTGETQYF
TRBJ2-1 TRBD1 TRBV7-9 CASSSWTGYNEQFF